The next 30 T cell receptor beta chains were all read from a single sample in a study of Graves' ophthalmopathy and Graves' hyperthyroidism. RNA transcripts were the template, and TCR beta CDR3 regions were amplified from them. First-round RT-PCR employed HTBI primers, with a second-round multiplex PCR after it. TCRdb used MiXCR to reprocess the multiplex PCR reads, holding one entry per CDR3 protein. In the table there are some 150,000 distinct CDR3 sequences, just under 40% of which are singletons. Sequenced: peripheral blood. The source of these receptors is a man aged 30 to 39 with Graves' ophthalmopathy.

The chain combines TRBV5-1 with TRBJ1-2, with D possibly matching TRBD1 (6 bases). CDR3 length: 15 amino acids. CDR1 and CDR2 from the germline V gene are SGHRS and YFSETQ. Trimming took 5 bases from V and 1 from J, leaving 15 bases between them. The CDR3 bases are TGCGCCAGCAGGCCGGTCTACAGGGATAACTATGGCTACACCTTC. Translated, it gives CASRPVYRDNYGYTF.

The chain employs TRBV20-1 and TRBJ2-5, with TRBD1 matching 7 bases. V lost 6 bases and J lost 2; bases outside the gene matches: 6. Germline V gene lookup returns CDR1 DFQATT and CDR2 SNEGSKA (reference sequence). There are 13 residues in the CDR3. CDR3 in DNA: TGCAGTGCCGGTGGGACAGAGCAAGAGACCCAGTACTTC. It yields the protein CSAGGTEQETQYF.

At least ten counts were recorded for this clonotype. The chain recombines TRBV28 with TRBJ1-5; tentative D call: TRBD1 (5 bases). Germline V gene sequence: CDR1 MDHEN, CDR2 SYDVKM. Trimming took 3 bases from V and 0 from J, leaving 15 bases between them. The CDR3 has 17 amino acids. The CDR3 nucleotides are TGTGCCAGCAGTTTCGGATGGAGGGACCTTAGCAATCAGCCCCAGCATTTT. Its translation is CASSFGWRDLSNQPQHF.

The gene calls are TRBV15 and TRBJ1-1; D ambiguous. V lost 1 base, J lost 4 bases, and 19 bases lay in between. Germline loops: CDR1 LNHNV, CDR2 YYDKDF (reference sequence). This CDR3 contains 17 residues. The CDR3 DNA reads as TGTGCCACCAGCAGAGTAAAAGGTACAACGGATTTCACTGAAGCTTTCTTT. Its translation is CATSRVKGTTDFTEAFF.

This clonotype was seen a few times. The chain combines TRBV6-2 or TRBV6-3 with TRBJ1-2, with D maybe TRBD1 (5 bases). V was shortened by 0 bases and J by 2 bases, with 10 bases between the two germline ends. The CDR3 sequence is 15 residues long. CDR1 and CDR2 from the germline V gene are MNHEY and SVGEGT. DNA of the CDR3: TGTGCCAGCAGTTACTCGTCGGGGCGCAACTATGGCTACACCTTC. Translation: CASSYSSGRNYGYTF.

V gene TRBV7-2 combines with J gene TRBJ2-7; D unclear. CDR3 length: 13 amino acids. V lost 3 bases, J lost 0 bases, and 6 bases lay in between. Looked up from germline, CDR1 is SGHTA and CDR2 is FQGNSA. The CDR3 sequence: CASSFLYSYEQYF. The CDR3 bases are TGTGCCAGCAGCTTTTTATACTCCTACGAGCAGTACTTC. Full variable domain (rest looked up from reference TRBV7-2 and TRBJ2-7): GAGVSQSPSNKVTEKGKDVELRCDPISGHTALYWYRQSLGQGLEFLIYFQGNSAPDKSGLPSDRFSAERTGGSVSTLTIQRTQQEDSAVYLCASSFLYSYEQYFGPGTRLTVT.

This clonotype was detected many times. The V call is TRBV12-3 or TRBV12-4, the J call TRBJ1-2; 9 bases align to TRBD1. Trimming removed 6 bases from V and 11 bases from J; junction bases left unmatched: 4. The CDR3 covers 11 residues. The CDR3: CASSPGQGYTF. DNA of the CDR3: TGTGCCAGCAGCCCGGGACAGGGTTACACCTTC.

This clonotype was detected many times. V and J are TRBV3-1 and TRBJ2-7; 8 bases align to TRBD2. This CDR3 is 15 amino acids long. J was trimmed by 5 bases and V by 4 bases; bases with no gene match: 10. Germline assignment: CDR1 LGHDT and CDR2 YNNKEL (reference sequence). CDR3 in DNA: TGTGCCAGCAGCCTGCTAGCGGGCGGGGATGACGAGCAGTACTTC. It encodes CASSLLAGGDDEQYF.

This clonotype was seen repeatedly, ten times or more. J is TRBJ1-1 and V is TRBV12-3 or TRBV12-4; 8 nucleotides match TRBD1. V trimming: 6 bases; J trimming: 3 bases; junction bases outside the gene matches: 9. CDR3 length equals 15 residues. CDR3 in amino acids: CASSKRTGRDTEAFF. The CDR3 region has the DNA TGTGCCAGCAGCAAGAGGACAGGGCGAGACACTGAAGCTTTCTTT.

This clonotype was seen repeatedly, ten times or more. This rearrangement joins TRBV11-2 to TRBJ2-5, with D tentatively TRBD2 (5 bases). The CDR3 is 11 amino acids. CDR1 is SGHAT, CDR2 FQNNGV, per germline. Trimming removed 5 bases from V and 4 bases from J, with 5 bases in between. CDR3 residues: CASSAGETQYF. The CDR3 bases are TGTGCCAGCAGCGCGGGAGAGACCCAGTACTTC.

There are many counts of this clonotype. The genes are TRBV12-3 or TRBV12-4 and TRBJ2-5; either TRBD1 or TRBD2 may fit D (5 bases each). V shed 8 bases and J shed 2 bases, with 9 bases lying between them. This CDR3 is built from 12 residues. The CDR3 here is CASAGRQETQYF. DNA of the CDR3: TGTGCCAGCGCAGGGAGACAAGAGACCCAGTACTTC.

Comment on this clonotype: The junction departs from the called germline gene at one end, perhaps through a read error. The chain is built from TRBV12-3 or TRBV12-4 and TRBJ2-7; TRBD2 matches at 7 bases. The CDR3 loop spans 14 amino acids. The CDR3 sequence is CASSLAVRLYEQYF. CDR3 sequence (DNA): TGTGCCAGCAGTCTAGCGGTCCGCCTATACGAGCAGTACTTC.

By share of the sample, this clonotype is medium-sized. J is TRBJ1-1 and V is TRBV6-6; D is perhaps TRBD1 (6 bases). There are 13 residues in the CDR3. CDR1 is MNHNY and CDR2 is SVGAGI in the germline V gene (reference sequence). Trimming stripped 4 bases from V and 3 bases from J, with 9 bases between. The CDR3 DNA sequence: TGTGCCAGCAGTTCTCAGGGGCACACTGAAGCTTTCTTT. It specifies CASSSQGHTEAFF.

This clonotype showed up just a few times. One end of the junction fails to match germline, which may point to a read error. V usage is TRBV5-1 and J usage is TRBJ1-2; TRBD1 agrees at 9 bases. Germline loops: CDR1 SGHRS, CDR2 YFSETQ. There are 14 residues in the CDR3. Here the CDR3 reads CASSLTGGNYGYTF. CDR3 nucleotide sequence: TGTGCCAGCAGTTTGACAGGGGGGAACTATGGCTACACCTTC.

The rearrangement links TRBV9 to TRBJ1-6; no clear D gene. The CDR3 consists of 13 residues. Trimming shortened V by 0 bases and J by 10 bases, and 8 bases separated the two germline ends. Per the germline V gene, CDR1 is SGDLS and CDR2 is YYNGEE. CDR3 sequence: CASSVEVLSPLHF. Written as DNA, the CDR3 is TGTGCCAGCAGCGTAGAGGTTTTGTCACCCCTCCACTTT.

The chain combines TRBV12-3 or TRBV12-4 with TRBJ1-1; a weak D match, TRBD1 (6 bases). V lost 6 bases to trimming and J lost 1 base, with 12 bases between them. The CDR3 runs 14 residues. CDR3 coding DNA: TGTGCCAGCAGCCAAGACAGGCCGAACACTGAAGCTTTCTTT. This translates into CASSQDRPNTEAFF.

J is TRBJ1-2 and V is TRBV6-1; no firm D call. Trimming removed 7 bases at V and 5 bases at J, with 23 bases between. Germline V gene sequence: CDR1 MNHNS, CDR2 SASEGT. The CDR3 runs to 16 residues. CDR3 in amino acids: CASTPTRGPPEYGYTF. CDR3 nucleotide sequence: TGTGCCAGCACGCCGACCCGAGGACCGCCTGAGTATGGCTACACCTTC.

The rearrangement joins TRBV27 to TRBJ1-2; D remains unclear. Germline loops: CDR1 MNHEY, CDR2 SMNVEV (reference sequence). The CDR3 length is 16 residues. V was trimmed by 5 bases and J by 2 bases, leaving 18 bases between them. The CDR3 DNA follows: TGTGCCAGCAGTCCCCTAAGGACGGGCCTAAACTATGGCTACACCTTC. Amino acids: CASSPLRTGLNYGYTF.

This clonotype appeared many times. J is TRBJ2-2 and V is TRBV24-1, with a weak D call TRBD1 (6 bases). This CDR3 is 16 amino acids long. CDR1 and CDR2 from the germline V gene are KGHDR and SFDVKD. V lost 3 bases, J lost 5 bases, and 15 bases lay in between. DNA for the CDR3: TGTGCCACCAGTGATCCCTGGACAGAAATGACCGGGGAGCTGTTTTTT. Amino acids: CATSDPWTEMTGELFF.

This clonotype was counted many times. The rearrangement uses TRBV24-1 and TRBJ1-1; the D is unclear. This CDR3 region has 14 residues. CDR1 and CDR2 from the germline V gene are KGHDR and SFDVKD. V was shortened by 12 bases and J by 4 bases, with 20 bases between the two germline ends. The chain's CDR3 is CAVERLRERTEAFF. In nucleotides, the CDR3 is TGTGCCGTCGAGAGGTTGAGGGAACGCACTGAAGCTTTCTTT.

This clonotype was seen more than once but under ten times. The chain combines TRBV28 with TRBJ2-7; TRBD2 is a possible D gene (6 bases). Between the trimmed V and J ends, which lost 8 bases and 2 bases, there was a span of 22 bases. Looked up from germline, CDR1 is MDHEN and CDR2 is SYDVKM. The CDR3 is 16 residues long. The CDR3 nucleotides read TGTGCCAGCCGGAGTCTTCTCGGCGGGACCCCCTACGAGCAGTACTTC. Translated, it gives CASRSLLGGTPYEQYF.

The J gene is TRBJ2-7, the V gene TRBV6-2 or TRBV6-3; 8 bases match TRBD2. J gave up 3 bases and V 9 bases, and 13 bases lay outside the gene matches. Germline CDR1 MNHEY, CDR2 SVGEGT. The CDR3 sequence is 15 residues long. CDR3 coding DNA: TGTGCCAGTCATAGGCTGGCTAGCGGGTACTACGAGCAGTACTTC. Encoded protein: CASHRLASGYYEQYF.

The genes are TRBV12-5 and TRBJ2-5, with 10 bases that match TRBD2. In germline, CDR1 is LGHNT, CDR2 FRNRAP. The CDR3 runs to 15 residues. V lost 5 bases and J lost 0; bases outside the gene matches: 3. CDR3 amino acids: CASGPGTSDQETQYF. The CDR3 DNA is TGTGCTAGTGGTCCCGGGACTAGCGACCAAGAGACCCAGTACTTC. The full variable domain, completed using reference TRBV12-5 and TRBJ2-5, is DARVTQTPRHKVTEMGQEVTMRCQPILGHNTVFWYRQTMMQGLELLAYFRNRAPLDDSGMPKDRFSAEMPDATLATLKIQPSEPRDSAVYFCASGPGTSDQETQYFGPGTRLLVL.

There are many counts of this clonotype. This rearrangement joins TRBV11-2 to TRBJ2-4; 13 bases map to TRBD2. V dropped 2 bases and J dropped 0; count of bases not matched to a gene: 10. Germline V gene lookup returns CDR1 SGHAT and CDR2 FQNNGV. The CDR3 extends over 20 amino acids. CDR3 DNA sequence: TGTGCCAGCAGCTTAAGAGCCGGGACTAGCGGGATACTAGCCAAAAACATTCAGTACTTC. Translated, it gives CASSLRAGTSGILAKNIQYF.

This clonotype has ten or more counts. The rearrangement joins TRBV7-2 to TRBJ2-7; D remains unclear. With 2 bases removed from V and 2 bases from J, the gap between germline ends came to 7 bases. The CDR3 runs to 13 residues. Germline V gene sequence: CDR1 SGHTA, CDR2 FQGNSA. The CDR3 coding sequence is TGTGCCAGCAGCTTACTGGGCCCCTACGAGCAGTACTTC. Amino acid sequence: CASSLLGPYEQYF.

This clonotype was seen ten or more times. A read error may be the cause here, since a much bigger clone is one base away. This chain links TRBV6-2 or TRBV6-3 with TRBJ1-1; no reliable D call. The CDR3 contains 16 residues. Germline-derived CDR1 and CDR2 are MNHEY and SVGEGT. This CDR3 reads CASSYDVGSGPTGAFF. CDR3 DNA: TGTGCCAGCAGTTACGACGTTGGGAGCGGGCCCACTGGAGCTTTCTTT.

The chain employs TRBV20-1 and TRBJ2-7; TRBD1 agrees at 7 bases. With V trimmed by 4 bases and J by 5 bases, 5 bases remained unmatched. Germline-derived CDR1 and CDR2 are DFQATT and SNEGSKA (reference sequence). The CDR3 spans 12 residues. The CDR3 region is CSAMHDRDEQYF. The CDR3 DNA follows: TGCAGTGCTATGCACGACAGGGACGAGCAGTACTTC.

There are many counts of this clonotype. The chain combines TRBV7-9 with TRBJ1-1; D unresolved. Germline V gene lookup returns CDR1 SEHNR and CDR2 FQNEAQ (reference sequence). This CDR3 has 14 amino acids. Deletions cut 5 bases from V and 2 bases from J, with 12 bases between. CDR3 sequence reads: CASSLGRSNTEAFF. As DNA, the CDR3 is TGTGCCAGCAGCCTAGGACGGAGTAACACTGAAGCTTTCTTT.

This clonotype was detected many times. The rearrangement uses TRBV4-3 and TRBJ2-7; 7 positions match TRBD1. CDR3 length: 16 residues. Trimming took 0 bases from V and 0 from J; bases not matched to a gene: 5. Per germline, CDR1 LGHNA and CDR2 YSLEER. This CDR3 reads CASSQDLAGGSYEQYF. The CDR3 nucleotides read TGCGCCAGCAGCCAAGACCTGGCAGGGGGCTCCTACGAGCAGTACTTC.

The chain carries TRBV9 and TRBJ2-5; tentative D call: TRBD2 (7 bases). In germline, CDR1 is SGDLS, CDR2 YYNGEE. The CDR3 runs 14 residues. V lost 0 bases and J 4 bases, leaving 10 bases between the germline ends. CDR3 sequence reads: CASSVAGGLETQYF. The CDR3 nucleotides read TGTGCCAGCAGCGTAGCGGGGGGCTTAGAGACCCAGTACTTC.